What follows are 9 T cell receptor beta chains derived from one specimen sequenced in a study of patients and donors after allogeneic stem cell transplantation. MiXCR was run by TCRdb on the RT-PCR reads, yielding one entry per CDR3 protein. The sample lists some 150,000 distinct CDR3 sequences, over 35% occurring once. The sequenced material came from blood, either unsorted or a sorted T cell fraction (not recorded which). The origin of the receptors is a human donor who was either an allogeneic HSCT recipient or a stem cell or donor lymphocyte infusion donor (not recorded which). It is not recorded whose cells these are; they may come from a transplant donor.

This chain links TRBV6-1 with TRBJ2-5; D tentatively reads TRBD1 or TRBD2 (5 bases each). Germline CDR1 MNHNS, CDR2 SASEGT. V was cut by 3 bases and J by 2 bases, with 16 bases left in between. The CDR3 is 16 amino acids. As DNA, the CDR3 is TGTGCCAGCAGTGAGAGACCTCTGGGGGAACAAGAGACCCAGTACTTC. It yields the protein CASSERPLGEQETQYF.

V is TRBV28 and J is TRBJ2-5; D tentatively fits TRBD1 or TRBD2 (6 bases each). CDR3 length: 14 amino acids. Germline V gene data show CDR1 as MDHEN and CDR2 as SYDVKM. Trimming shortened V by 5 bases and J by 3 bases, and 13 bases separated the two germline ends. This CDR3 is CASSHHGGEETQYF. In nucleotides, the CDR3 is TGTGCCAGCAGTCACCACGGGGGCGAAGAGACCCAGTACTTC.

The chain is built from TRBV20-1 and TRBJ1-5, with D hard to call. Trimming pared 3 bases from V and 3 bases from J, leaving 9 bases between. The germline CDR1 and CDR2 sequences are DFQATT and SNEGSKA (reference sequence). The CDR3 has 13 residues. CDR3 amino acids: CSASVGHNQPQHF. The CDR3 DNA is TGCAGTGCTAGTGTGGGCCACAATCAGCCCCAGCATTTT.

A few counts support this clonotype. V usage is TRBV12-3 or TRBV12-4 and J usage is TRBJ1-6; a weak D match, TRBD1 (5 bases). Between the trimmed V and J ends, which lost 6 bases and 0 bases, there was a span of 15 bases. The CDR3 runs 17 residues. CDR3 DNA sequence: TGTGCCAGCAGGGGAGGGGCAGCGAGCTCCTATAATTCACCCCTCCACTTT. The encoded protein is CASRGGAASSYNSPLHF.

This clonotype was seen only a few times. The rearrangement uses TRBV20-1 and TRBJ1-2, with D unclear. V was pared by 0 bases and J by 4 bases, with 12 bases between. The CDR3 consists of 14 residues. Per the germline V gene, CDR1 is DFQATT and CDR2 is SNEGSKA (reference sequence). CDR3 protein: CSARDFGRIYGYTF. In DNA, the CDR3 is TGCAGTGCTAGAGATTTCGGCAGGATCTATGGCTACACCTTC.

V usage is TRBV9 and J usage is TRBJ1-2, with unresolved D. V was cut by 0 bases and J by 7 bases, with 10 bases left in between. There are 13 residues in the CDR3. Germline CDR1 and CDR2: SGDLS and YYNGEE. The CDR3 is CASSVDSETGYTF. In DNA, the CDR3 is TGTGCCAGCAGCGTAGATTCTGAAACTGGCTACACCTTC.

The CDR3 sequence: CASSHAQGRGSNQPQHF. The DNA for the CDR3 is TGTGCCAGCAGCCACGCGCAGGGGCGCGGGTCTAATCAGCCCCAGCATTTT. The genes are TRBV7-9 and TRBJ1-5; D is possibly TRBD1 (6 bases). The germline gives CDR1 SEHNR, CDR2 FQNEAQ (reference sequence). V lost 5 bases to trimming and J lost 4 bases, with 21 bases between them. CDR3 size: 17 residues.

This clonotype appeared a few times. The chain joins TRBV10-3 to TRBJ1-2, with D perhaps TRBD1 (6 bases). With 3 bases removed from V and 2 bases from J, the gap between germline ends came to 10 bases. CDR3 size: 14 residues. Germline V gene data show CDR1 as ENHRY and CDR2 as SYGVKD. The DNA for the CDR3 is TGTGCCATCAGTGACCAACAGGGAAACTATGGCTACACCTTC. It specifies CAISDQQGNYGYTF.

The chain couples TRBV20-1 to TRBJ2-7; no reliable D call. CDR1 and CDR2 from the germline V gene are DFQATT and SNEGSKA (reference sequence). The CDR3 has 17 amino acids. V gave up 1 base and J gave up 0 bases, with 19 bases separating them. In DNA, the CDR3 is TGCAGTGCTAGAGGGAACGGACCGATCTCCGGCTCCTACGAGCAGTACGTC. Protein: CSARGNGPISGSYEQYV.